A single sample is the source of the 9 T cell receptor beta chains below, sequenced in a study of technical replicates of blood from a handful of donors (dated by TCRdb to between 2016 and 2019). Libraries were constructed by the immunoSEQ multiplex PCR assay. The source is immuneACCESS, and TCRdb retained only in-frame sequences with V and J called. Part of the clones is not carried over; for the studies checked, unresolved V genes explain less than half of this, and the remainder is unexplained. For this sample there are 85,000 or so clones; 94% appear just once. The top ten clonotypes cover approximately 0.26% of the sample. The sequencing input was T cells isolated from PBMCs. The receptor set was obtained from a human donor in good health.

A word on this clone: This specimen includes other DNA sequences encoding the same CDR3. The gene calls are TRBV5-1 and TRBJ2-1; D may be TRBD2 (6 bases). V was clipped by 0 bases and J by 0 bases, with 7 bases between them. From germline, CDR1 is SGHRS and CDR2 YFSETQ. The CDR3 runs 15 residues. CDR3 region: CASSLGGGSYNEQFF. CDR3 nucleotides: TGCGCCAGCAGCTTGGGGGGAGGCTCCTACAATGAGCAGTTCTTC.

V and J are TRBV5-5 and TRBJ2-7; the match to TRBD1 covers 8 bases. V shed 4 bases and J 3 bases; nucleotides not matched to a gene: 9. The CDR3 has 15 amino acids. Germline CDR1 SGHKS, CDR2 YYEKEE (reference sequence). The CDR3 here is CASSRSAGGIYEQYF. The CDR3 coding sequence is TGTGCCAGCAGCCGGTCGGCAGGGGGCATCTACGAGCAGTACTTC.

The CDR3 sequence is CASSLPGTGSYNEQFF. In DNA, the CDR3 is TGTGCCAGCAGCTTGCCGGGGACAGGTTCCTACAATGAGCAGTTCTTC. This rearrangement joins TRBV5-6 to TRBJ2-1; 8 nucleotides agree with TRBD1. Germline CDR1 reads SGHDT; CDR2 reads YYEEEE. The CDR3 has 16 amino acids. With 1 base clipped from V and 1 base from J, the junction kept 4 bases outside the gene matches.

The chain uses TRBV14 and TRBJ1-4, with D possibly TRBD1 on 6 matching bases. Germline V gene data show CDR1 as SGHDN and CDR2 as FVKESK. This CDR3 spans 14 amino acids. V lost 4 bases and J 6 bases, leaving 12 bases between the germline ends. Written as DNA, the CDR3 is TGTGCCAGCAGCCCTACCAACAGGGATGAAAAACTGTTTTTT. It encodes CASSPTNRDEKLFF.

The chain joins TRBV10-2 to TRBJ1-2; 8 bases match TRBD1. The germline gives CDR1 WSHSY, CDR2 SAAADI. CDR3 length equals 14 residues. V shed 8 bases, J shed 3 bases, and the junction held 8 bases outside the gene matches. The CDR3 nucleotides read TGCGCCAGCCGAGACCGACAGGGGTACTATGGCTACACCTTC. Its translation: CASRDRQGYYGYTF.

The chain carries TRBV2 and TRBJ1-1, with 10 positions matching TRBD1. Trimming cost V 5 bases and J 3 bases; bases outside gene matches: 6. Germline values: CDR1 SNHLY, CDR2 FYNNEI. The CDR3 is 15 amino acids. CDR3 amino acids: CASSRQGARDTEAFF. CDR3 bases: TGTGCCAGCAGTAGACAGGGGGCGCGGGACACTGAAGCTTTCTTT.

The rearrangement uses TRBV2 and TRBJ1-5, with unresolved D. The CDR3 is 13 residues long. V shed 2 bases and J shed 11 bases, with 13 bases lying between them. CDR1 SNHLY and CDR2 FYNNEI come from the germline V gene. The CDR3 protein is CASSEIGGGTQHF. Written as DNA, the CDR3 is TGTGCCAGCAGTGAAATAGGTGGAGGAACCCAGCATTTT.

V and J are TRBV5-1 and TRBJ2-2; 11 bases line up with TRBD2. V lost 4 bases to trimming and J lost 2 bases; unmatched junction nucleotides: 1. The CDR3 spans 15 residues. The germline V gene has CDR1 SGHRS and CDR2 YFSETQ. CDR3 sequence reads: CASSLAGGNTGELFF. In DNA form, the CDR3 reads TGCGCCAGCAGCCTAGCGGGAGGTAACACCGGGGAGCTGTTTTTT.

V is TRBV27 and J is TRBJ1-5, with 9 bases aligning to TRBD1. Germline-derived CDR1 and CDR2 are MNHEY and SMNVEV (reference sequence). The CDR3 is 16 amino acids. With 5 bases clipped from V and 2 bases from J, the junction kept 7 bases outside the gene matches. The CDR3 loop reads CASSPGTGLGNQPQHF. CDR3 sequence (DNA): TGTGCCAGCAGTCCCGGGACAGGGTTGGGCAATCAGCCCCAGCATTTT.